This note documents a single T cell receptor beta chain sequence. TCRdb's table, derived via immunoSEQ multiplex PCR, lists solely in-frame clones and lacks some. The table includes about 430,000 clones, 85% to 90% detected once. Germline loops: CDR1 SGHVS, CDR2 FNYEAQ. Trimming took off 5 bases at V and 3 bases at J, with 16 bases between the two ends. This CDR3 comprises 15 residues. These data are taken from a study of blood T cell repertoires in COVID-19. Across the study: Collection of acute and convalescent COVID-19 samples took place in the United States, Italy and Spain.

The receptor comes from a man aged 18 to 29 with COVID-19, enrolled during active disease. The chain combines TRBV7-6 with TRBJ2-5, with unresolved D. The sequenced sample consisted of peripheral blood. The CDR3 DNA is TGTGCCAGCAGCCGCGCCGACATTTTTAAAGAGACCCAGTACTTC. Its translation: CASSRADIFKETQYF.